This T cell receptor (beta chain) was captured in a study of CXCR3-negative and CXCR3-positive naive CD8 T cells. Naive CD8+ T cells were CD45RO-CCR7+CD27+CD95-. This CDR3 is built from 15 residues. CDR1 and CDR2 (germline): LGHNA, YSLEER. 5' RACE that incorporated UMI labels was used to prepare the TRB cDNA libraries. TCRdb reanalyzed the 5' RACE reads and collapses them to one entry per CDR3 protein, without DNA. The repertoire table contains some 45,000 distinct CDR3 sequences. This receptor was identified in a human donor in good health. Some clones in this sample may be carry-over from other donors' samples. The chain links TRBV4-3 to TRBJ2-5; TCRdb proposes TRBD2, but this gene call is untestable without DNA. Sequenced: naive CXCR3- CD8+ T cells from blood. The subset here: CD45RO-CCR7+CD27+CD95- naive CD8+ T cells lacking CXCR3 (TNR3-). The chain's CDR3 is CASSQDARAQETQYF.